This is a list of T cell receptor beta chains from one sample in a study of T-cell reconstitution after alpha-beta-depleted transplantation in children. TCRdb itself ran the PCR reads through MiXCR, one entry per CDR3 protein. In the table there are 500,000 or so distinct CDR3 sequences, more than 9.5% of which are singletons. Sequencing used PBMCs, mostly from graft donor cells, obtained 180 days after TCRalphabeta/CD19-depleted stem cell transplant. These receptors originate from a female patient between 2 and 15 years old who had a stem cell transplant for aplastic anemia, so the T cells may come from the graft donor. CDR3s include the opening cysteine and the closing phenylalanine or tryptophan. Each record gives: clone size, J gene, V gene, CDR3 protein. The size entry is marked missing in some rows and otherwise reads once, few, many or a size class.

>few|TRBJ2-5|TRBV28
CASRGGREAQETQYF
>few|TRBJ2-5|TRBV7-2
CASSLTSGPLRTQYF
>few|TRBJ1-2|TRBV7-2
CASSRQTGQGTKGYTF
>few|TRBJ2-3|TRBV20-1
CSARVGAARTDTQYF
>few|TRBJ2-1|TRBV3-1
CASSSRPGGIGTHNEQFF
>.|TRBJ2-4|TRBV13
CASSLIGEKAKNIQYF
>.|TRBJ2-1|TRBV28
CASSFASAGAPSYNEQFF
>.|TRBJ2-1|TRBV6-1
CATTGPVYNEQFF
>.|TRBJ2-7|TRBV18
CASSPRRDRGYEQYF
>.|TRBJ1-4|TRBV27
CASGLVTNRGPRVKLFF
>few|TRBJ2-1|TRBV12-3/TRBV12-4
CASSGPSGGSYNEQFF
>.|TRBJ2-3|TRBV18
CASSPLSGSTDTQYF
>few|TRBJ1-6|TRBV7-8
CASSFRRESDSPLHF
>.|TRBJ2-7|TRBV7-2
CASSFSWDYEQYF
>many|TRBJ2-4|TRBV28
CASSRKLRALAKNIQYF
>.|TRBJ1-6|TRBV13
CASSRTGKLSPLHF
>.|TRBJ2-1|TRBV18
CASSLRESSYNEQFF
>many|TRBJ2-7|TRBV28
CASSLWTRESYEQYF
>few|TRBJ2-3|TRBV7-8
CASSPRYRPDTQYF
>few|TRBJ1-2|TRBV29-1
CSVEGVAGYTF
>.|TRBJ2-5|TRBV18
CASSPNFVSSGSSRETQYF
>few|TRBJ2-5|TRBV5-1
CASSLGATSGRRAQETQYF
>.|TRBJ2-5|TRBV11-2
CASSADRGWETQYF
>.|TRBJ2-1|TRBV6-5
CASSSNPWGSYNEQFF
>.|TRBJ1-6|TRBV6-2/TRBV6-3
CASSYRDVSYNSPLHF
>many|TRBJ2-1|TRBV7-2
CASSVTGTSGYNEQFF
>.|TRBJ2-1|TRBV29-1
CSVERGTARNEQFF
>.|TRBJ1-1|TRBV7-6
CASSLGYMNTEAFF
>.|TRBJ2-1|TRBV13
CASSPTGIHKFF
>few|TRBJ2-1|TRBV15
CATSKRLAGGPYNEQFF
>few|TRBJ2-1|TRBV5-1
CASSLTRPSSYNEQFF
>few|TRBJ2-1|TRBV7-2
CASSVFLRGRGYNEQFF
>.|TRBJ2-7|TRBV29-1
CSVEVRGRTSYEQYF
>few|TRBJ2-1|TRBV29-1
CSVELFGRVYNEQFF
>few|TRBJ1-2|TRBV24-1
CATTSETSNGYTF
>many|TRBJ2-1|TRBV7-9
CASSLVGGGEQFF
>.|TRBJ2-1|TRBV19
CASSFLATLVYNEQFF
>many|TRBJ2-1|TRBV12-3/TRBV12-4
CASSSRLAGGPFHSYNEQFF
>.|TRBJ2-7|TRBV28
CASTPGQFSYEQYF